The rows below give T cell receptor beta chains drawn from one sample of a study of OX40 agonist ivuxolimab in advanced cancers. Data came from immunoSEQ multiplex PCR; TCRdb stores just in-frame clones and leaves some out. The sample comprises fewer than 70,000 clones, around 84% of which are singletons, and about 1.9% rests with the top ten. This specimen was CD4+ or CD8+ T cells sorted from blood, taken in a trial of the OX40 agonist ivuxolimab. The receptors stem from an adult with an advanced solid tumor such as melanoma, head and neck, liver or kidney cancer. Each CDR3 is given with its conserved first and last residue. D genes are given only for firm matches. A clone size is listed for some rows: how often the clone was seen (once, few, many), or a class if it is expanded.

>TRBJ1-5|TRBV30|.|13|.
TGTGCCTGGAACAGGTATAGCAATCAGCCCCAGCATTTT
CAWNRYSNQPQHF
>TRBJ2-5|TRBV5-1|.|12|.
TGCGCCAGCAGCTTGGCCACAGAGACCCAGTACTTC
CASSLATETQYF
>TRBJ2-5|TRBV28|.|16|.
TGTGCCAGCAGTTTCTATCAAGGGTTGCTCCAAGAGACCCAGTACTTC
CASSFYQGLLQETQYF
>TRBJ2-7|TRBV6-8|.|17|.
TGTGCCAGCAGTATCTGTTACCGGGACACCCCCTCCTACGAGCAGTACTTC
CASSICYRDTPSYEQYF
>TRBJ2-3|TRBV5-1|.|14|TRBD2
TGCGCCAGCAGCTTGAGCGGGGGCAGGGAGACGCAGTATTTT
CASSLSGGRETQYF
>TRBJ2-7|TRBV28|.|11|.
TGTGCCAGCAGTTCGTTCTACGAGCAGTACTTC
CASSSFYEQYF
>TRBJ1-5|TRBV5-8|once|12|.
TGTGCCAGCAGCTTGGGCCCCCAGCCCCAGCATTTT
CASSLGPQPQHF
>TRBJ2-3|TRBV27|.|17|TRBD2
TGTGCCAGCAGCCTAGGACTAGCGGGAGTCGGCACAGATACGCAGTATTTT
CASSLGLAGVGTDTQYF
>TRBJ1-2|TRBV19|few|11|.
TGTGCCAGTGGGAAGGACTATGGCTACACCTTC
CASGKDYGYTF
>TRBJ2-3|TRBV4-1|.|14|TRBD1
TGCGCGAGCCGGGACAGGGGGTTCGGCGATACGCAGTATTTT
CASRDRGFGDTQYF